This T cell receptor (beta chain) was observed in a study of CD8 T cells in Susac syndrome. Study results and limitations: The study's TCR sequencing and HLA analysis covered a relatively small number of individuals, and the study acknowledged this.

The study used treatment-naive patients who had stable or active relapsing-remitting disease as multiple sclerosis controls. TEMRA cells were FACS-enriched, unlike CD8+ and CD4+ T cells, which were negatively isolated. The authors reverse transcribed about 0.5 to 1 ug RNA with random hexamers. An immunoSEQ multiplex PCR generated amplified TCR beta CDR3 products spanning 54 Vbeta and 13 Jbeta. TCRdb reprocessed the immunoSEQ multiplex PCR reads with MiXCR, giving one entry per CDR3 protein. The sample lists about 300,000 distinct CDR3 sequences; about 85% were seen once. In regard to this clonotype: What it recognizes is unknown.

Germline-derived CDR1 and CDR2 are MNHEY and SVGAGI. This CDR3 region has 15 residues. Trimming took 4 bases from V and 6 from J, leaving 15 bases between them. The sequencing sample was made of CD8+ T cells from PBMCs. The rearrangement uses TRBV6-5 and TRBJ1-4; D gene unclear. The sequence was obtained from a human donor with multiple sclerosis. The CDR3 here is CASSSSPAPYEKLFF. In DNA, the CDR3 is TGTGCCAGCAGTTCCTCTCCGGCCCCTTATGAAAAACTGTTTTTT.